The rows below give T cell receptor beta chains drawn from one sample of a study of OX40 agonist ivuxolimab in advanced cancers. Assay: immunoSEQ multiplex PCR; the TCRdb copy retains only in-frame clones and omits some. Of 55,000 to 80,000 clones in the sample, almost 85% are singletons; the top ten hold approximately 9.8%. Sequences were derived from CD4+ or CD8+ T cells sorted from blood, sampled in a trial of the OX40 agonist ivuxolimab. The receptors shown here come from an adult with an advanced solid tumor such as melanoma, head and neck, liver or kidney cancer. The CDR3 runs from the conserved cysteine through the conserved F or W. A D gene is named only where the DNA matches it firmly.

J | D | V | CDR3 | DNA
TRBJ2-1 | TRBD2 | TRBV5-4 | CASSPKLAGGDNEQFF | TGTGCCAGCAGCCCGAAACTAGCGGGAGGGGACAATGAGCAGTTCTTC
TRBJ2-7 | TRBD2 | TRBV5-6 | CASSFEGRAYEQYF | TGTGCCAGCAGCTTCGAGGGGAGGGCCTACGAGCAGTACTTC
TRBJ1-2 | - | TRBV5-5 | CASSLEGRRGYTF | TGTGCCAGCAGCTTGGAGGGCCGGAGGGGCTACACCTTC
TRBJ2-7 | - | TRBV7-9 | CASSRDPNSYEQYF | TGTGCCAGCAGCCGGGACCCGAACTCCTACGAGCAGTACTTC
TRBJ1-5 | TRBD1 | TRBV10-3 | CAISPGTVGNQPQHF | TGTGCCATCAGCCCCGGGACAGTGGGCAATCAGCCCCAGCATTTT
TRBJ2-4 | TRBD2 | TRBV19 | CASSPTRLAGVSNIQYF | TGTGCCAGTAGTCCCACAAGACTAGCGGGGGTGTCCAACATTCAGTACTTC
TRBJ2-7 | - | TRBV7-9 | CASSSDRSSSYEQYF | TGTGCCAGCAGCTCCGACAGGTCGAGCTCCTACGAGCAGTACTTC
TRBJ1-2 | - | TRBV29-1 | CSVVWAMGYTF | TGCAGCGTTGTCTGGGCAATGGGCTACACCTTC
TRBJ1-2 | TRBD1 | TRBV29-1 | CSARQGQSGLNYGYTF | TGCAGCGCCCGACAGGGGCAGAGTGGTCTTAACTATGGCTACACCTTC
TRBJ1-1 | TRBD1 | TRBV11-3 | CASSLGRTGNTEAFF | TGTGCCAGCAGCTTGGGACGGACAGGGAACACTGAAGCTTTCTTT
TRBJ2-1 | - | TRBV11-3 | CASSSGQGGYNEQFF | TGTGCCAGCAGCTCAGGACAGGGAGGGTACAATGAGCAGTTCTTC
TRBJ2-7 | TRBD1 | TRBV4-2 | CASSPTGTGPLEQYF | TGTGCCAGCAGCCCGACCGGGACAGGACCACTCGAGCAGTACTTC